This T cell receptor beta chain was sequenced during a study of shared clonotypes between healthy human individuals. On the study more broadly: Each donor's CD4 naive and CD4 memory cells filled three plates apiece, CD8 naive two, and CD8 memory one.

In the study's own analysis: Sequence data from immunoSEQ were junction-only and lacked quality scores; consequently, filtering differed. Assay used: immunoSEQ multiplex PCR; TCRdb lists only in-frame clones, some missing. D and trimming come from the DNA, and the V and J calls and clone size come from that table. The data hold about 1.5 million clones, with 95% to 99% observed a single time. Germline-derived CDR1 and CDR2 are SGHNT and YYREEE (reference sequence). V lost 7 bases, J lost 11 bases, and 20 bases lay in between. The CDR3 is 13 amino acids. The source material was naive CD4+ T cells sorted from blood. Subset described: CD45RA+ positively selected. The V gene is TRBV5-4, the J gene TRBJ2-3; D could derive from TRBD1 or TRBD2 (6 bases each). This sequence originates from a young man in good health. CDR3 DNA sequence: TGTGCCAGCGGAGGTATAGGGGGGAGCAGGCAGTATTTT. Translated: CASGGIGGSRQYF.